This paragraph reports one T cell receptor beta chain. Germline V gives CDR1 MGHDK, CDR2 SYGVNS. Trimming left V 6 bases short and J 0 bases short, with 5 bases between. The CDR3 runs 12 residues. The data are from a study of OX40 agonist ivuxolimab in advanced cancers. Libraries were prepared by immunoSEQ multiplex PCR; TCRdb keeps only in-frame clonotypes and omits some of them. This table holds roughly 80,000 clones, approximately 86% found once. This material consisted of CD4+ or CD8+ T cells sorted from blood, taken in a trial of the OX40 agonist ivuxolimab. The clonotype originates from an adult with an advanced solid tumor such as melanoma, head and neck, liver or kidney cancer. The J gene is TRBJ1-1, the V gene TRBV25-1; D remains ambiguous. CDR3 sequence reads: CASRSLNTEAFF. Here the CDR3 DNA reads TGTGCCAGCAGGAGTCTGAACACTGAAGCTTTCTTT.